The T cell receptor beta chain under discussion was sequenced for a study of cytomegalovirus exposure and HLA in healthy donors. General study points: In an earlier analysis, in fewer than 700 donors, most V segments appeared productive either ~90% or ~30% of the time. Excluded: some indistinguishable V segments such as TRBV6-2 and TRBV6-3. Follow-up analysis later connected one missense variant in DCLRE1C with trimming of TCR beta V- and J-genes.

The CDR3 extends over 15 amino acids. V shed 4 bases and J shed 6 bases, with 19 bases lying between them. Germline lookup yields CDR1 SGHRS and CDR2 YFSETQ. This PCR relied on a set of 60 Vbeta primers and 13 Jbeta primers. Assay used: immunoSEQ multiplex PCR; TCRdb lists only in-frame clones, some missing. The sample records 150,000 to 200,000 clones, roughly 78% being singletons. About this clone: What it binds is unknown.

Sample: PBMCs. The gene calls are TRBV5-1 and TRBJ1-1; tentatively, D is TRBD1 (6 bases). The receptor's source is a boy aged 5-17 years in good health and CMV-seronegative. In DNA form, the CDR3 reads TGCGCCAGCAGCCCCATCCGAGACAGGAGGCCTGAAGCTTTCTTT. Residues: CASSPIRDRRPEAFF.